This passage covers 24 T cell receptor beta chains from one sample sequenced in a study of blood T cell repertoires in COVID-19. The data were produced by immunoSEQ multiplex PCR, yet TCRdb's version contains in-frame clones alone and is incomplete. The data hold about 100,000 clones, with 80% to 90% observed a single time. The sequenced sample was peripheral blood. These receptors were taken from a human donor with COVID-19, enrolled during active disease. The donor label of this sample is uncertain.

This sequence joins TRBV9 and TRBJ2-5; TRBD2 agrees at 9 bases. This CDR3 comprises 16 residues. Germline V gene sequence: CDR1 SGDLS, CDR2 YYNGEE. With 0 bases clipped from V and 2 bases from J, the junction kept 5 bases outside the gene matches. DNA for the CDR3: TGTGCCAGCAGCGTAGGGGTAGCGGGGGCTCAAGAGACCCAGTACTTC. It codes for CASSVGVAGAQETQYF.

J is TRBJ2-7 and V is TRBV19, with 7 nucleotides matching TRBD2. This CDR3 is built from 15 residues. V shed 3 bases, J shed 2 bases, and the junction held 7 bases outside the gene matches. Per the germline V gene, CDR1 is LNHDA and CDR2 is SQIVND (reference sequence). This chain's CDR3 is CASSISGGTAYEQYF. The CDR3 DNA sequence: TGTGCCAGTAGTATTTCCGGGGGGACCGCCTACGAGCAGTACTTC.

This clone was detected once. The rearrangement joins TRBV7-3 to TRBJ2-1; 10 bases are shared with TRBD2. Germline loops: CDR1 SGHTA, CDR2 FQGTGA. CDR3 length equals 20 residues. After removal of 0 bases from V and 2 bases from J, the junction contained 13 bases not matched to a gene. CDR3 protein: CASSLTPAAKLAGTYNEQFF. CDR3 sequence (DNA): TGTGCCAGCAGCTTAACCCCGGCCGCTAAACTAGCGGGAACCTACAATGAGCAGTTCTTC.

The V and J genes are TRBV7-9 and TRBJ2-3, with unresolved D. The germline V and J ends were trimmed by 5 bases and 4 bases, with 10 bases remaining between them. There are 13 residues in the CDR3. Germline V gene sequence: CDR1 SEHNR, CDR2 FQNEAQ (reference sequence). In DNA, the CDR3 is TGTGCCAGCAGCACTTATTCCCCAGATACGCAGTATTTT. Translation gives CASSTYSPDTQYF. Complete variable domain (other parts from reference TRBV7-9 and TRBJ2-3): DTGVSQNPRHKITKRGQNVTFRCDPISEHNRLYWYRQTLGQGPEFLTYFQNEAQLEKSRLLSDRFSAERPKGSFSTLEIQRTEQGDSAMYLCASSTYSPDTQYFGPGTRLTVL.

The genes are TRBV6-1 and TRBJ1-1; D gene unclear. Trimming took 3 bases from V and 6 from J, leaving 5 bases between them. Germline loops: CDR1 MNHNS, CDR2 SASEGT. The CDR3 runs to 11 residues. CDR3 bases: TGTGCCAGCAGTGAGGCTGCTGAAGCTTTCTTT. This sequence encodes CASSEAAEAFF.

The chain carries TRBV24-1 and TRBJ1-2, with a tentative D call TRBD1 (5 bases). Germline CDR1 is KGHDR and CDR2 is SFDVKD. CDR3 length: 16 amino acids. V was clipped by 2 bases and J by 6 bases, with 18 bases between them. The chain's CDR3 is CATSDSTAGRVNGYTF. The CDR3 DNA reads as TGTGCCACCAGTGATTCAACGGCAGGGAGGGTAAATGGCTACACCTTC.

As DNA, the CDR3 is TGCAGCACAGCTAGAACGGGGGATCACAATCAGCCCCAGCATTTT. Encoded protein: CSTARTGDHNQPQHF. The V call is TRBV29-1, the J call TRBJ1-5, with D tentatively TRBD1 (5 bases). Germline-derived CDR1 and CDR2 are SQVTM and ANQGSEA. The germline V and J ends were trimmed by 8 bases and 3 bases, with 20 bases remaining between them. The CDR3 sequence is 15 residues long.

The rearrangement joins TRBV12-3 or TRBV12-4 to TRBJ1-2; TRBD1 might be the D (5 bases). This CDR3 is built from 13 residues. The V end was cut by 4 bases, the J end by 4 bases, with 10 bases between. Written as DNA, the CDR3 is TGTGCCAGCAGTTCACAGGATATCTATGGCTACACCTTC. Translated: CASSSQDIYGYTF.

V is TRBV7-2 and J is TRBJ1-4, with 7 nucleotides matching TRBD1. The CDR3 totals 16 residues. The J segment lost 7 bases and the V segment lost 6 bases, leaving 14 bases of the junction unmatched. Per germline, CDR1 SGHTA and CDR2 FQGNSA. As DNA, the CDR3 is TGTGCCAGCAGACAAGGACGCGGGACAGTCGGTGAAAAACTGTTTTTT. This codes for CASRQGRGTVGEKLFF.

The CDR3 region is CASSFNRNHGYTF. The CDR3 DNA sequence: TGTGCCAGCAGCTTCAACAGGAACCATGGCTACACCTTC. The chain uses TRBV7-9 and TRBJ1-2, with a weak D call TRBD1 (5 bases). The CDR3 loop spans 13 amino acids. Germline values: CDR1 SEHNR, CDR2 FQNEAQ (reference sequence). The V end was cut by 3 bases, the J end by 6 bases, with 11 bases between.

The chain combines TRBV7-2 with TRBJ2-7; TRBD2 matches 14 bases. Germline values: CDR1 SGHTA, CDR2 FQGNSA. The CDR3 sequence is 14 residues long. J was trimmed by 4 bases and V by 8 bases; bases with no gene match: 4. CDR3 DNA: TGTGCCAGCGGGACTAGCGGGGGATCTTACGAGCAGTACTTC. Its protein is CASGTSGGSYEQYF.

This clone was observed once. The rearrangement joins TRBV30 to TRBJ1-1; D unresolved. Germline V gene data show CDR1 as GTSNPN and CDR2 as SVGIG (reference sequence). CDR3 size: 13 residues. Trimming left V 3 bases short and J 4 bases short, with 12 bases between. The CDR3 is CAWSTVGVTEAFF. CDR3 nucleotide sequence: TGTGCCTGGAGCACAGTCGGGGTCACTGAAGCTTTCTTT.

V and J are TRBV3-1 (or the pseudogene TRBV3-2) and TRBJ2-1, with 8 bases identical to TRBD1. Germline V gene sequence: CDR1 LGHDT, CDR2 YNNKEL (reference sequence). There are 15 residues in the CDR3. Trimming cost V 3 bases and J 5 bases; bases outside gene matches: 6. DNA for the CDR3: TGTGCCAGCAGCCACGGGGACAGGCTAAACAATGAGCAGTTCTTC. Protein: CASSHGDRLNNEQFF.

This chain connects TRBV2 to TRBJ1-4, with 9 bases fitting TRBD1. Germline-derived CDR1 and CDR2 are SNHLY and FYNNEI. Unmatched junction bases numbered 3, after V lost 5 bases and J lost 2 bases. This CDR3 is built from 15 residues. DNA for the CDR3: TGTGCCAGCAGTATAACAGGGGGCACTAATGAAAAACTGTTTTTT. It is translated as CASSITGGTNEKLFF.

The chain recombines TRBV15 with TRBJ1-1; TRBD1 is a possible D gene (5 bases). The CDR3 is made up of 13 amino acids. Germline CDR1 is LNHNV and CDR2 is YYDKDF (reference sequence). Trimming pared 3 bases from V and 7 bases from J, leaving 12 bases between. Here the CDR3 DNA reads TGTGCCACCAGCAGGGGGGGGAGCAGTGAAGCTTTCTTT. This encodes CATSRGGSSEAFF. The full variable domain, its missing parts supplied by reference TRBV15 and TRBJ1-1, is DAMVIQNPRYQVTQFGKPVTLSCSQTLNHNVMYWYQQKSSQAPKLLFHYYDKDFNNEADTPDNFQSRRPNTSFCFLDIRSPGLGDTAMYLCATSRGGSSEAFFGQGTRLTVV.

The rearrangement joins TRBV15 to TRBJ2-2; D perhaps matches TRBD1 (6 bases). Trimming left V 3 bases short and J 5 bases short, with 19 bases between. The CDR3 runs 17 residues. Germline CDR1 LNHNV, CDR2 YYDKDF (reference sequence). This CDR3 reads CATSRGTQASPTGELFF. Here the CDR3 DNA reads TGTGCCACCAGCAGGGGGACACAAGCCTCCCCGACCGGGGAGCTGTTTTTT.

The chain couples TRBV11-2 to TRBJ2-3; possible D gene TRBD1, 6 bases. V shed 5 bases and J shed 4 bases, with 13 bases lying between them. The length of the CDR3 is 14 residues. Looked up from germline, CDR1 is SGHAT and CDR2 is FQNNGV. The DNA of the CDR3 is TGTGCCAGCAGCCGTGGACAGCCGGCAGATACGCAGTATTTT. Protein product: CASSRGQPADTQYF. Looking up the rest from reference TRBV11-2 and TRBJ2-3 gives the full variable domain: EAGVAQSPRYKIIEKRQSVAFWCNPISGHATLYWYQQILGQGPKLLIQFQNNGVVDDSQLPKDRFSAERLKGVDSTLKIQPAKLEDSAVYLCASSRGQPADTQYFGPGTRLTVL.

This rearrangement joins TRBV19 to TRBJ1-2; TRBD1 matches at 7 bases. This CDR3 has 14 residues. Trimming took 7 bases from V and 1 from J; bases not matched to a gene: 6. Per germline, CDR1 LNHDA and CDR2 SQIVND (reference sequence). CDR3 sequence: CASNRQGGNYGYTF. The CDR3 bases are TGTGCCAGTAACCGACAGGGTGGTAACTATGGCTACACCTTC.

This sequence joins TRBV25-1 and TRBJ2-2, with D perhaps matching TRBD2 (5 bases). The CDR3 contains 13 residues. In germline, CDR1 is MGHDK, CDR2 SYGVNS. V gave up 6 bases and J gave up 6 bases, with 11 bases separating them. The CDR3 reads CASRGSVAGELFF. The CDR3 coding sequence is TGTGCCAGCAGGGGTAGCGTGGCCGGGGAGCTGTTTTTT.

The rearrangement uses TRBV30 and TRBJ1-3; unclear D gene. Germline CDR1 and CDR2: GTSNPN and SVGIG (reference sequence). The CDR3 consists of 14 residues. The V end was cut by 4 bases, the J end by 4 bases, with 14 bases between. CDR3 residues: CAWNAPVRGNTIYF. CDR3 coding DNA: TGTGCCTGGAACGCCCCAGTGAGGGGAAACACCATATATTTT.

The chain employs TRBV18 and TRBJ2-1; 8 bases fit TRBD2. Germline assignment: CDR1 KGHSH and CDR2 LQKENI. J gave up 0 bases and V 5 bases, and 6 bases lay outside the gene matches. The CDR3 runs to 16 residues. CDR3 bases: TGTGCCAGCTCAGAACTAGCGGAAAGCTCCTACAATGAGCAGTTCTTC. Amino acid sequence: CASSELAESSYNEQFF.

The J gene is TRBJ1-2, the V gene TRBV2; TRBD1 might be the D (6 bases). V was cut by 6 bases and J by 6 bases, with 20 bases left in between. CDR3 length: 15 residues. Germline CDR1 SNHLY, CDR2 FYNNEI. The CDR3 DNA is TGTGCCAGCAGCTCTACCTCGAGGGGGGGCGATGGCTACACCTTC. Its protein product is CASSSTSRGGDGYTF.

The chain recombines TRBV7-2 with TRBJ2-3; D is possibly TRBD1 (5 bases). Germline CDR1 reads SGHTA; CDR2 reads FQGNSA. The CDR3 has 15 amino acids. V was shortened by 5 bases and J by 0 bases, with 12 bases between the two germline ends. CDR3 residues: CASSPFRQSTDTQYF. In nucleotides, the CDR3 is TGTGCCAGCAGCCCGTTCCGACAGAGCACAGATACGCAGTATTTT.

The chain has TRBV6-1 and TRBJ1-5; D uncertain. Looked up from germline, CDR1 is MNHNS and CDR2 is SASEGT. V lost 2 bases, J lost 4 bases, and 12 bases lay in between. The CDR3 consists of 15 residues. CDR3 region: CASSEYYSGNQPQHF. As DNA, the CDR3 is TGTGCCAGCAGTGAATACTACTCGGGAAATCAGCCCCAGCATTTT.